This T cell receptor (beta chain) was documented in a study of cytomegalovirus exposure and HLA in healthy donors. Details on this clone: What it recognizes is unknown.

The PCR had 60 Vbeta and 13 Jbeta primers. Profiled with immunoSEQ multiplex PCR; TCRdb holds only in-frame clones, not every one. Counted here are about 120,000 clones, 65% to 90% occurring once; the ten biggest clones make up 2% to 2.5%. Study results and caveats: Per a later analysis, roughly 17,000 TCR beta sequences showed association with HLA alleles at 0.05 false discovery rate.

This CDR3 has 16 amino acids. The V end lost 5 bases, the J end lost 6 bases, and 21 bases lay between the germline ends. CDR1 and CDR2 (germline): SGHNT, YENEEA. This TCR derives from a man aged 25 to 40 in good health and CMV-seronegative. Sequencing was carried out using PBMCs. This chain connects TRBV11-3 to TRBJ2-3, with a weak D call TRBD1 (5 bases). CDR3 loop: CASSLGARSGPDTQYF. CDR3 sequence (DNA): TGTGCCAGCAGCCTTGGGGCGCGATCGGGCCCGGATACGCAGTATTTT.